The 30 T cell receptor beta chains in this list originate from one sample, sequenced in a study of blood T cell repertoires in COVID-19. Using immunoSEQ multiplex PCR, the repertoire was profiled, and TCRdb retains in-frame clones only, with some absent. The table includes around 100,000 clones, approximately 92% detected once. What was sequenced was peripheral blood. These receptor sequences come from a woman older than 75 with acute or convalescent COVID-19.

This sequence joins TRBV7-2 and TRBJ2-5; 10 bases fit TRBD1. The V gene end was trimmed by 5 bases and the J gene end by 4 bases; junction bases not matched to a gene: 4. Per the germline V gene, CDR1 is SGHTA and CDR2 is FQGNSA. CDR3 length: 14 amino acids. DNA of the CDR3: TGTGCCAGCAGCAAGAGGACAGGGGGAGAGACCCAGTACTTC. Encoded protein: CASSKRTGGETQYF.

This clone was detected a few times. The rearrangement links TRBV2 to TRBJ1-5; D gene unclear. The V end lost 4 bases, the J end lost 0 bases, and 4 bases lay between the germline ends. This CDR3 is 13 amino acids long. The germline gives CDR1 SNHLY, CDR2 FYNNEI. The CDR3 sequence is CASSGDSNQPQHF. Here the CDR3 DNA reads TGTGCCAGCAGTGGAGATAGCAATCAGCCCCAGCATTTT.

V is TRBV10-3 and J is TRBJ1-2; no firm D call. V lost 6 bases to trimming and J lost 2 bases, with 10 bases between them. The CDR3 runs 13 residues. From germline, CDR1 is ENHRY and CDR2 SYGVKD. Here the CDR3 reads CAISPPGNYGYTF. CDR3 bases: TGTGCCATCAGCCCCCCCGGGAACTATGGCTACACCTTC.

The chain recombines TRBV4-1 with TRBJ2-1, with D possibly matching TRBD2 (6 bases). Germline lookup yields CDR1 MGHRA and CDR2 YSYEKL. The V gene lost 2 bases and the J gene lost 0 bases, with 23 bases spanning the gap. The CDR3 runs to 20 residues. This CDR3 is CASSQFVAVEGASSYNEQFF. CDR3 bases: TGCGCCAGCAGCCAATTCGTAGCGGTCGAAGGAGCCAGCTCCTACAATGAGCAGTTCTTC.

This chain links TRBV6-6 with TRBJ1-4; D is undetermined. The CDR3 is made up of 15 amino acids. Trimming shortened V by 2 bases and J by 12 bases, and 19 bases separated the two germline ends. Germline V CDR1 and CDR2: MNHNY, SVGAGI (reference sequence). This CDR3 reads CASSYLPINAYELFF. The CDR3 bases are TGTGCCAGCAGTTACCTACCCATCAATGCCTACGAACTGTTTTTT.

The rearrangement joins TRBV27 to TRBJ1-5; 11 nucleotides match TRBD1. The germline gives CDR1 MNHEY, CDR2 SMNVEV (reference sequence). V was clipped by 6 bases and J by 10 bases; unmatched bases: 8. This CDR3 comprises 14 residues. The CDR3: CASRPGQGGKPQHF. For the CDR3, the DNA is TGTGCCAGCAGACCGGGACAGGGGGGAAAACCCCAGCATTTT.

The chain combines TRBV28 with TRBJ2-7, with no clear D. The CDR3 consists of 13 residues. CDR1 is MDHEN, CDR2 SYDVKM, per germline. The V and J ends lost 6 bases and 2 bases respectively, with 11 bases between them. Written as DNA, the CDR3 is TGTGCCAGCAGCTTGGGCCCGACCTACGAGCAGTACTTC. The encoded protein is CASSLGPTYEQYF.

This chain links TRBV7-9 with TRBJ1-2; 8 bases map to TRBD1. The ends lost 6 bases at V and 8 bases at J; junction bases unmatched: 14. Germline V gene lookup returns CDR1 SEHNR and CDR2 FQNEAQ (reference sequence). This CDR3 has 15 residues. The CDR3 nucleotides read TGTGCCAGCAGTGAGGGACAGGCCCTACTTGACGGCTACACCTTC. It is translated as CASSEGQALLDGYTF.

The chain uses TRBV2 and TRBJ2-3, with a weak D call TRBD1 (5 bases). The germline gives CDR1 SNHLY, CDR2 FYNNEI. V was cut by 3 bases and J by 4 bases, with 14 bases left in between. The CDR3 totals 15 residues. In DNA form, the CDR3 reads TGTGCCAGCAGTGAGTTAGGGGTCGGCGCAGATACGCAGTATTTT. It codes for CASSELGVGADTQYF.

The rearrangement joins TRBV18 to TRBJ1-3, with D perhaps matching TRBD1 (5 bases). Trimming removed 0 bases at V and 3 bases at J, with 9 bases between. Germline V CDR1 and CDR2: KGHSH, LQKENI. This CDR3 contains 15 residues. This CDR3 reads CASSPPSTVGNTIYF. CDR3 in DNA: TGTGCCAGCTCACCACCATCGACAGTTGGAAACACCATATATTTT.

This clone was seen more than once but under ten times. This chain links TRBV19 with TRBJ1-6; D might be TRBD1 (6 bases). Trimming took 3 bases from V and 7 from J, leaving 13 bases between them. This CDR3 is 15 amino acids long. The germline CDR1 and CDR2 sequences are LNHDA and SQIVND (reference sequence). Here the CDR3 reads CASSISGQQNSPLHF. The CDR3 DNA follows: TGTGCCAGTAGTATCTCGGGACAACAGAATTCACCCCTCCACTTT.

This chain links TRBV7-2 with TRBJ1-2; the match to TRBD1 covers 8 bases. J was trimmed by 8 bases and V by 4 bases; bases with no gene match: 9. CDR1 and CDR2 from the germline V gene are SGHTA and FQGNSA. This CDR3 has 14 amino acids. The CDR3 region is CASSSRTGSSGYTF. The CDR3 DNA sequence: TGTGCCAGCAGCTCCCGGACAGGGAGTTCCGGCTACACCTTC.

This clone was seen a few times. This chain uses TRBV19 with TRBJ1-2; D might be TRBD1 (6 bases). Trimming pared 9 bases from V and 5 bases from J, leaving 19 bases between. The CDR3 loop spans 14 amino acids. The germline V gene has CDR1 LNHDA and CDR2 SQIVND (reference sequence). Here the CDR3 reads CASRGQTFGYGYTF. In DNA form, the CDR3 reads TGTGCCAGCAGGGGACAAACGTTTGGGTATGGCTACACCTTC.

The V gene is TRBV6-5, the J gene TRBJ1-1, with TRBD1 matching over 11 bases. V lost 2 bases, J lost 5 bases, and 1 base stayed unmatched. Per germline, CDR1 MNHEY and CDR2 SVGAGI. The CDR3 contains 14 residues. DNA of the CDR3: TGTGCCAGCAGTTACGGGACAGGGGGTACTGAAGCTTTCTTT. Translated, it gives CASSYGTGGTEAFF.

This clone was seen just once. The chain employs TRBV27 and TRBJ2-3; 9 bases fit TRBD1. CDR1 is MNHEY and CDR2 is SMNVEV in the germline V gene (reference sequence). The CDR3 loop spans 14 amino acids. Trimming cost V 5 bases and J 4 bases; bases outside gene matches: 4. In DNA, the CDR3 is TGTGCCAGCAGTGTGGGACAGGGACCAGATACGCAGTATTTT. This gives the protein CASSVGQGPDTQYF.

This sequence joins TRBV18 and TRBJ2-2; 10 nucleotides align to TRBD2. The V segment lost 2 bases and the J segment 7 bases; nucleotides outside the gene matches: 7. Germline V gene lookup returns CDR1 KGHSH and CDR2 LQKENI. The CDR3 consists of 16 residues. The CDR3 bases are TGTGCCAGCTCACCAAGCCTAGCGGGGGCCGTCGGGGAGCTGTTTTTT. Protein sequence: CASSPSLAGAVGELFF. Supplemented by reference TRBV18 and TRBJ2-2, the full variable domain reads NAGVMQNPRHLVRRRGQEARLRCSPMKGHSHVYWYRQLPEEGLKFMVYLQKENIIDESGMPKERFSAEFPKEGPSILRIQQVVRGDSAAYFCASSPSLAGAVGELFFGEGSRLTVL.

The chain employs TRBV5-5 and TRBJ2-7; D call uncertain. Germline loops: CDR1 SGHKS, CDR2 YYEKEE (reference sequence). V was cut by 0 bases and J by 0 bases, with 13 bases left in between. This CDR3 has 16 residues. CDR3 bases: TGTGCCAGCAGCTTGGGACCCGTGGGCGACTCCTACGAGCAGTACTTC. Its translation: CASSLGPVGDSYEQYF. Looking up the rest from reference TRBV5-5 and TRBJ2-7 gives the full variable domain: DAGVTQSPTHLIKTRGQQVTLRCSPISGHKSVSWYQQVLGQGPQFIFQYYEKEERGRGNFPDRFSARQFPNYSSELNVNALLLGDSALYLCASSLGPVGDSYEQYFGPGTRLTVT.

A note on this clone: Other DNA sequences within the sample encode an identical CDR3. The CDR3 is CASSLRGGTDTQYF. The CDR3 DNA is TGTGCCAGCAGCTTAAGGGGGGGAACAGATACGCAGTATTTT. The gene calls are TRBV7-6 and TRBJ2-3; D is perhaps TRBD2 (7 bases). Germline loops: CDR1 SGHVS, CDR2 FNYEAQ. This CDR3 has 14 residues. The ends were cut back, 2 bases at V and 3 bases at J, with 9 bases in the middle.

The J gene is TRBJ1-1, the V gene TRBV6-2 or TRBV6-3; TRBD1 matches 11 bases. The CDR3 extends over 15 amino acids. J was trimmed by 7 bases and V by 0 bases; bases with no gene match: 4. Germline loops: CDR1 MNHEY, CDR2 SVGEGT. Written as DNA, the CDR3 is TGTGCCAGCAGTTACTCGCGCGGGACAGGGGGTGAAGCTTTCTTT. Its protein product is CASSYSRGTGGEAFF.

The chain has TRBV18 and TRBJ1-2, with a weak D call TRBD1 (5 bases). Trimming cost V 3 bases and J 8 bases, with 13 bases left between them. From germline, CDR1 is KGHSH and CDR2 LQKENI. This CDR3 is built from 13 residues. The CDR3 sequence is CASSPTQGSGYTF. In nucleotides, the CDR3 is TGTGCCAGCTCACCCACGCAGGGTTCGGGCTACACCTTC. The whole variable domain, filled in from reference TRBV18 and TRBJ1-2, reads NAGVMQNPRHLVRRRGQEARLRCSPMKGHSHVYWYRQLPEEGLKFMVYLQKENIIDESGMPKERFSAEFPKEGPSILRIQQVVRGDSAAYFCASSPTQGSGYTFGSGTRLTVV.

The chain carries TRBV19 and TRBJ2-5, with TRBD1 matching 7 bases. There are 17 residues in the CDR3. The trim removed 3 bases at V and 4 bases at J, leaving 14 bases unmatched. In germline, CDR1 is LNHDA, CDR2 SQIVND (reference sequence). CDR3 nucleotides: TGTGCCAGTAGTATCCGGACAGGCTCGGCCCCTCGAGAGACCCAGTACTTC. This gives the protein CASSIRTGSAPRETQYF.

For this clone: Other DNA variants within this sample encode the same CDR3. The genes are TRBV6-6 and TRBJ1-5, with no clear D. Trimming cost V 7 bases and J 2 bases, with 12 bases left between them. The CDR3 totals 14 residues. Looked up from germline, CDR1 is MNHNY and CDR2 is SVGAGI (reference sequence). CDR3 sequence: CASNPTGGNQPQHF. The CDR3 DNA reads as TGTGCCAGCAATCCCACCGGGGGCAATCAGCCCCAGCATTTT.

The rearrangement uses TRBV10-3 and TRBJ1-4; TRBD1 is a possible D gene (5 bases). CDR3 length: 15 amino acids. Germline V lookup: CDR1 ENHRY, CDR2 SYGVKD. Trimming took 5 bases from V and 4 from J, leaving 14 bases between them. The chain's CDR3 is CAISKGPSFNEKLFF. CDR3 bases: TGTGCCATCAGTAAGGGGCCGTCCTTTAATGAAAAACTGTTTTTT.

The V gene is TRBV3-1 (or the pseudogene TRBV3-2), the J gene TRBJ2-2, with 7 bases that match TRBD1. The V segment lost 4 bases and the J segment 0 bases; nucleotides outside the gene matches: 2. The CDR3 covers 15 residues. Per the germline V gene, CDR1 is LGHDT and CDR2 is YNNKEL (reference sequence). The CDR3 coding sequence is TGTGCCAGCAGCCGGACAGGAACGAACACCGGGGAGCTGTTTTTT. Translating gives CASSRTGTNTGELFF.

V usage is TRBV3-1 (or the pseudogene TRBV3-2) and J usage is TRBJ2-4; 9 positions agree with TRBD2. This CDR3 is built from 18 residues. Per the germline V gene, CDR1 is LGHDT and CDR2 is YNNKEL (reference sequence). Trimming cost V 0 bases and J 0 bases; bases outside gene matches: 6. CDR3 DNA sequence: TGTGCCAGCAGCCAAGATTGGGCGGGGGGGTTAGCCAAAAACATTCAGTACTTC. Amino acids: CASSQDWAGGLAKNIQYF.

The chain uses TRBV10-3 and TRBJ1-3; the match to TRBD1 covers 9 bases. This CDR3 has 15 residues. CDR1 and CDR2 (germline): ENHRY, SYGVKD. V lost 6 bases to trimming and J lost 5 bases; unmatched junction nucleotides: 8. The CDR3 loop reads CAIRESGTGRNTIYF. The CDR3 nucleotides read TGTGCCATCAGAGAATCCGGGACAGGGCGAAACACCATATATTTT.

The chain is built from TRBV18 and TRBJ2-2, with 9 bases that match TRBD2. V gave up 2 bases and J gave up 6 bases; unmatched junction bases: 10. The germline gives CDR1 KGHSH, CDR2 LQKENI. The CDR3 totals 17 residues. The CDR3 protein is CASSPATRGGLSGELFF. The DNA of the CDR3 is TGTGCCAGCTCACCAGCGACGCGGGGGGGCCTCTCCGGGGAGCTGTTTTTT.

The chain is built from TRBV19 and TRBJ2-3; D is possibly TRBD1 (5 bases). The germline CDR1 and CDR2 sequences are LNHDA and SQIVND (reference sequence). This CDR3 spans 14 amino acids. Trimming shortened V by 1 base and J by 10 bases, and 15 bases separated the two germline ends. CDR3 amino acids: CASSIAQGGAAQYF. The CDR3 nucleotides read TGTGCCAGTAGTATAGCCCAGGGCGGCGCGGCGCAGTATTTT.

The chain combines TRBV27 with TRBJ2-3, with 12 bases that match TRBD2. The CDR3 has 17 amino acids. V lost 2 bases to trimming and J lost 3 bases; unmatched junction nucleotides: 6. The V gene's germline CDR1 is MNHEY and CDR2 SMNVEV (reference sequence). CDR3 in DNA: TGTGCCAGCAGTTTAGTCCCGACTAGCGGGGGTACAGATACGCAGTATTTT. Translating gives CASSLVPTSGGTDTQYF.

The rearrangement uses TRBV5-5 and TRBJ2-7, with a tentative D call TRBD2 (6 bases). CDR3 length equals 14 residues. Germline CDR1 reads SGHKS; CDR2 reads YYEKEE (reference sequence). Trimming stripped 0 bases from V and 5 bases from J, with 12 bases between. CDR3 loop: CASSLEGTSNEQYF. In DNA form, the CDR3 reads TGTGCCAGCAGCTTGGAAGGGACTTCCAACGAGCAGTACTTC.